This T cell receptor beta chain originates from a study of T cell responses to AZD1222 COVID-19 vaccine. This table comes from immunoSEQ multiplex PCR, and its TCRdb copy is limited to in-frame clones, with some not included. Seen here are 100,000 to 150,000 clones, around 89% observed once, and the top ten hold around 10%. Germline CDR1 reads SEHNR; CDR2 reads FQNEAQ (reference sequence). The CDR3 is 15 amino acids. Between the trimmed V and J ends, which lost 4 bases and 3 bases, there was a span of 15 bases. The rearrangement joins TRBV7-9 to TRBJ1-1; a possible D gene is TRBD1 (6 bases). Sample: peripheral blood, taken on day 0 of MenACWY control vaccination. This sequence was found in an adult in good health. CDR3 residues: CASSSTGILDTEAFF. In DNA, the CDR3 is TGTGCCAGCAGCTCCACAGGGATTTTAGACACTGAAGCTTTCTTT.